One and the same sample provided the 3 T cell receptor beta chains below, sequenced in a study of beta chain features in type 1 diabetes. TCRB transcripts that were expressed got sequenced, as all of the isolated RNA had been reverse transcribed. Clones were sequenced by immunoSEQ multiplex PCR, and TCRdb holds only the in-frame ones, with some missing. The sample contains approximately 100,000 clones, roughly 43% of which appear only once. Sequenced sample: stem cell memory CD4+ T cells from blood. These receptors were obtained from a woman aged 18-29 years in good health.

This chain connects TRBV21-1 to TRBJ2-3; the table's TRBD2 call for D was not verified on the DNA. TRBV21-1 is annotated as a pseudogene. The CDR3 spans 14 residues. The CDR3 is CASSRSGGMDTQYF. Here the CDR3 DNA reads TGTGCCAGCAGCAGAAGCGGGGGGATGGATACGCAGTATTTT.

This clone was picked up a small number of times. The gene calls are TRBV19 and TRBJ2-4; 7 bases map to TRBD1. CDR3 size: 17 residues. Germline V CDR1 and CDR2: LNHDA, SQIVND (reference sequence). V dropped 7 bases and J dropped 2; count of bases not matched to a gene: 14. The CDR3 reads CASKGAGVPLTKNIQYF. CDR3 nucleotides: TGTGCCAGTAAGGGGGCAGGGGTTCCATTGACCAAAAACATTCAGTACTTC.

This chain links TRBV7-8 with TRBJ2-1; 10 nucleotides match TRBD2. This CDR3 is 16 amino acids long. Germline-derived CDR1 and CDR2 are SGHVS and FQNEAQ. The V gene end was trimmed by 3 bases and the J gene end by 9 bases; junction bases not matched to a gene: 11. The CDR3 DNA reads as TGTGCCAGCAGCTTCAAAATCCTAGCGGGAGTACGTGAGCAGTTCTTC. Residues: CASSFKILAGVREQFF.